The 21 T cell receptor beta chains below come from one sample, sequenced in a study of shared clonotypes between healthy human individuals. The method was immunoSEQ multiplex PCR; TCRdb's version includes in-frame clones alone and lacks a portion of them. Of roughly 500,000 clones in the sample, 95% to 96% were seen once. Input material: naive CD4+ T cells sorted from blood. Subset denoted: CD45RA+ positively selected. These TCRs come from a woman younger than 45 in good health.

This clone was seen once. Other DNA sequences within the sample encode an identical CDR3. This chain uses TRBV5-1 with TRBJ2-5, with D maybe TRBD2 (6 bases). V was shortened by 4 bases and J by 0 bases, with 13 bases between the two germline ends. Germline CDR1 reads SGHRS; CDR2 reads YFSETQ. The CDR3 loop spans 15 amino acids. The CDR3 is CASSLTSGYQETQYF. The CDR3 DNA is TGCGCCAGCAGCCTCACCAGCGGGTACCAAGAGACCCAGTACTTC.

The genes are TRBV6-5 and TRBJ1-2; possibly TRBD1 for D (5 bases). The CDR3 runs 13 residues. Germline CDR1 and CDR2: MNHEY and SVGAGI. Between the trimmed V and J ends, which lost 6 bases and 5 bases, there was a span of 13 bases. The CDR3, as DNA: TGTGCCAGCAGAGACGACAGACTATATGGCTACACCTTC. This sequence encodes CASRDDRLYGYTF.

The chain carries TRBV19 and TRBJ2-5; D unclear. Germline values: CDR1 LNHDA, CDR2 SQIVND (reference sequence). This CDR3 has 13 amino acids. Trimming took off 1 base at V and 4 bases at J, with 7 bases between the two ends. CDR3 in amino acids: CASSIASLETQYF. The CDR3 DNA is TGTGCCAGTAGTATAGCGAGCTTAGAGACCCAGTACTTC.

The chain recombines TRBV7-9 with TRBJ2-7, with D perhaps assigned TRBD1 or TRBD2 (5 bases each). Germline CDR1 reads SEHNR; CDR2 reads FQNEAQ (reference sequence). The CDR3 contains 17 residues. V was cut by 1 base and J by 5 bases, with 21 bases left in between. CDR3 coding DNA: TGTGCCAGCAGCTTAGGGTCTCGGGGAAGGGGCAGCAACGAGCAGTACTTC. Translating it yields CASSLGSRGRGSNEQYF.

CDR3 nucleotide sequence: TGTGCCAGCATCCCGACTAGCGGGAGGGCTCATGAGCAGTTCTTC. It translates to CASIPTSGRAHEQFF. The chain uses TRBV6-6 and TRBJ2-1, with 14 bases that match TRBD2. The CDR3 sequence is 15 residues long. V shed 7 bases and J 8 bases; nucleotides not matched to a gene: 7. The germline V gene has CDR1 MNHNY and CDR2 SVGAGI (reference sequence).

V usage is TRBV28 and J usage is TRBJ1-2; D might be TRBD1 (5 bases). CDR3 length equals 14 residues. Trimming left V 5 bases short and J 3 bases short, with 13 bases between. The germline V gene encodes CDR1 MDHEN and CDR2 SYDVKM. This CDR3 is CASSPGTAYYGYTF. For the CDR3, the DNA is TGTGCCAGCAGTCCGGGGACGGCTTACTATGGCTACACCTTC.

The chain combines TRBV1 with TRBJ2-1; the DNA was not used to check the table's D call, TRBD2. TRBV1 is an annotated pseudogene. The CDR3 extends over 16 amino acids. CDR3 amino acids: CTSSTYPQRFSNEQFF. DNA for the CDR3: TGCACCAGCAGCACCTATCCGCAGCGGTTCTCCAATGAGCAGTTCTTC.

CDR3 region: CASSFVTEETQYF. CDR3 DNA sequence: TGTGCCAGCAGTTTTGTAACAGAAGAGACCCAGTACTTC. This chain links TRBV28 with TRBJ2-5; D call uncertain. Trimming took off 3 bases at V and 3 bases at J, with 8 bases between the two ends. The CDR3 runs to 13 residues. The germline gives CDR1 MDHEN, CDR2 SYDVKM.

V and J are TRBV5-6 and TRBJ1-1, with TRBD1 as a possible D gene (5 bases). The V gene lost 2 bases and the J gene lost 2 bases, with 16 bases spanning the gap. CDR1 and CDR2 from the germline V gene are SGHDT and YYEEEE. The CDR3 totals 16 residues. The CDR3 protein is CASSFWGGTVNTEAFF. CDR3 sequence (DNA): TGTGCCAGCAGCTTCTGGGGCGGGACGGTTAACACTGAAGCTTTCTTT.

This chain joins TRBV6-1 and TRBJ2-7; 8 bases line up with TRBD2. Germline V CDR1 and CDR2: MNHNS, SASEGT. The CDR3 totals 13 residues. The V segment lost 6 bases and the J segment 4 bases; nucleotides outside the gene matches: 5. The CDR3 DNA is TGTGCCAGCAGGTTAGCGGGACCGTACGAGCAGTACTTC. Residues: CASRLAGPYEQYF.

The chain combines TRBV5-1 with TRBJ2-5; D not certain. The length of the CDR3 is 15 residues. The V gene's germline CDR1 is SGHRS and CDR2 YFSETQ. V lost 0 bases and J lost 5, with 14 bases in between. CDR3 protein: CASSLGGPNRETQYF. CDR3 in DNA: TGCGCCAGCAGCTTGGGAGGACCGAATAGGGAGACCCAGTACTTC.

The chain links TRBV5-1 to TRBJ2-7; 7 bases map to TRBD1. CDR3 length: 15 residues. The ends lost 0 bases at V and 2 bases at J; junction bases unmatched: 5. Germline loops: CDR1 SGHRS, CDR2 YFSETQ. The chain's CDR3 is CASSLAGTEAYEQYF. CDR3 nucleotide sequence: TGCGCCAGCAGCTTGGCAGGGACAGAAGCCTACGAGCAGTACTTC.

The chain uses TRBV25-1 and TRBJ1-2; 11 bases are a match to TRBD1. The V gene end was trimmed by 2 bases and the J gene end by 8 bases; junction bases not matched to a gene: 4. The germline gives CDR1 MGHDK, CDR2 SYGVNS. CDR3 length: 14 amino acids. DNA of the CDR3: TGTGCCAGCAGTGAACGGACAGGGGGCGCAGGCTACACCTTC. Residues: CASSERTGGAGYTF.

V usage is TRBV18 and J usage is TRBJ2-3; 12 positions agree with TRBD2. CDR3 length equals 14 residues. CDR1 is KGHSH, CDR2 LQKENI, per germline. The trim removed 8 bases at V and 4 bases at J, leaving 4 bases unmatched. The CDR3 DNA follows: TGTGCCAGCCAGGGGACTAGCGGGTCAGATACGCAGTATTTT. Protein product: CASQGTSGSDTQYF.

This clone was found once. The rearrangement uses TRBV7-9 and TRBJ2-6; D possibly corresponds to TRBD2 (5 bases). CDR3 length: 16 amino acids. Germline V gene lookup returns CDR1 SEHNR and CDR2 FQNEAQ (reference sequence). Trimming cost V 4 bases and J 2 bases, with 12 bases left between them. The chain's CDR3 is CASSSLEAAGANVLTF. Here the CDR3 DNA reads TGTGCCAGCAGCTCCCTTGAAGCGGCTGGGGCCAACGTCCTGACTTTC.

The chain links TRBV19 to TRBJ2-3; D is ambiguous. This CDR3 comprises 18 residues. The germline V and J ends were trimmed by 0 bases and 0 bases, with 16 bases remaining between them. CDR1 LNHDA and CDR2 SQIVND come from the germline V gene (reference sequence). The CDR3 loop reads CASSIDRVGSGSTDTQYF. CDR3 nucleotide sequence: TGTGCCAGTAGTATAGATCGTGTGGGTTCGGGTAGCACAGATACGCAGTATTTT. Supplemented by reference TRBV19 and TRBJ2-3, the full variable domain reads DGGITQSPKYLFRKEGQNVTLSCEQNLNHDAMYWYRQDPGQGLRLIYYSQIVNDFQKGDIAEGYSVSREKKESFPLTVTSAQKNPTAFYLCASSIDRVGSGSTDTQYFGPGTRLTVL.

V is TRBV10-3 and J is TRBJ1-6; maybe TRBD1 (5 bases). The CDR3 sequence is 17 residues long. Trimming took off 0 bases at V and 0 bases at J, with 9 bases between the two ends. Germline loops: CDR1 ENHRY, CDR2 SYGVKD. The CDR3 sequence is CAISESKGSSYNSPLHF. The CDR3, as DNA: TGTGCCATCAGTGAGTCTAAGGGGAGCTCCTATAATTCACCCCTCCACTTT.

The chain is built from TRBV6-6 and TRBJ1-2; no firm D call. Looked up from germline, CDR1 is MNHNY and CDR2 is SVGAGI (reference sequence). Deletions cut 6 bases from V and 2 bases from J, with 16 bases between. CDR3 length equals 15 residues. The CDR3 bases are TGTGCCAGCAGCCAGCAGCCCACAGAAAACTATGGCTACACCTTC. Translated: CASSQQPTENYGYTF.

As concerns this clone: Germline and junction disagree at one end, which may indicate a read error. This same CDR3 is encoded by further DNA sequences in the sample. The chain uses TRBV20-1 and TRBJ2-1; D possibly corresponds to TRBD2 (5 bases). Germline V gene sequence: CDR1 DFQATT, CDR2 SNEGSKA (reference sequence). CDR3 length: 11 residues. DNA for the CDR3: TGCAGTGCCAGAGGGTACAATGAGCAGTTCTTC. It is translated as CSARGYNEQFF.

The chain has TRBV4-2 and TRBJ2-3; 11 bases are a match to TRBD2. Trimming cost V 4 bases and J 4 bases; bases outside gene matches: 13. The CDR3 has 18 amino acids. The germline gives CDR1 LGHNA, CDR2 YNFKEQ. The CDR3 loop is CASSPQTRTSGSPDTQYF. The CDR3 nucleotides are TGTGCCAGCAGCCCGCAAACCCGAACTAGCGGGAGCCCAGATACGCAGTATTTT.

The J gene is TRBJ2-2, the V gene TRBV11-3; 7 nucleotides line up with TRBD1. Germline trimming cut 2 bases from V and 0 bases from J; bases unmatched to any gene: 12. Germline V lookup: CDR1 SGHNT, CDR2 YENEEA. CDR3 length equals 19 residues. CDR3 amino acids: CASSLYGRGFTSNTGELFF. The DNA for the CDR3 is TGTGCCAGCAGCTTATATGGCAGGGGGTTTACCTCGAACACCGGGGAGCTGTTTTTT.